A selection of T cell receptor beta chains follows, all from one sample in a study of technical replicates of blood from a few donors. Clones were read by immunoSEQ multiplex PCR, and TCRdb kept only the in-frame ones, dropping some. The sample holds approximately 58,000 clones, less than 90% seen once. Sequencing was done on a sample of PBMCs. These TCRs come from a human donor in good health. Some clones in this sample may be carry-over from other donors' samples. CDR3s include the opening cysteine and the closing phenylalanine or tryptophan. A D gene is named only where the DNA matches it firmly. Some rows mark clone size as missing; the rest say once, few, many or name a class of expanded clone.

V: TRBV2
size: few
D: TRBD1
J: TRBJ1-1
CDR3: CASRPEAGGNTEAFF
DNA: TGTGCCAGCAGGCCAGAGGCAGGGGGTAACACTGAAGCTTTCTTT

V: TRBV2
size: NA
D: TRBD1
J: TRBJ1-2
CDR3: CASSGTDRGPNYGYTF
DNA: TGTGCCAGCAGTGGGACCGACAGGGGGCCTAACTATGGCTACACCTTC

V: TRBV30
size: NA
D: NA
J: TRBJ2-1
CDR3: CAWSSRLEQFF
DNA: TGTGCCTGGAGTTCTAGGCTTGAGCAGTTCTTC

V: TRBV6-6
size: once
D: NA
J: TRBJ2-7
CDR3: CASSYVRNHEQYF
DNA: TGTGCCAGCAGTTACGTTAGAAACCACGAGCAGTACTTC

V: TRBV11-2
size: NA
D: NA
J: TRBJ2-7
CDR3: CASSLVPQGYEQYF
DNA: TGTGCCAGCAGCTTAGTCCCACAGGGTTACGAGCAGTACTTC

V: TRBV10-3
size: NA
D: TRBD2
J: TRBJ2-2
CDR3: CAISEGLAGGPPGELFF
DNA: TGTGCCATCAGTGAGGGGCTAGCGGGGGGGCCCCCCGGGGAGCTGTTTTTT

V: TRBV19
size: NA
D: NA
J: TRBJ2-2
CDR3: CASRQNTGELFF
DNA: TGTGCCAGTAGACAGAACACCGGGGAGCTGTTTTTT

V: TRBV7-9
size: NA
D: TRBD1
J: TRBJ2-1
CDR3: CASSSTGGEQFF
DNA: TGTGCCAGCAGCTCTACAGGGGGTGAGCAGTTCTTC

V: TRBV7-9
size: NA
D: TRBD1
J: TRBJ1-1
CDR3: CASSRDRGLLNTEAFF
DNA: TGTGCCAGCAGCCGGGACAGGGGGCTCCTGAACACTGAAGCTTTCTTT

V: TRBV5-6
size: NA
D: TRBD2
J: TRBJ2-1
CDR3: CASSFLAGGRYEQFF
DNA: TGTGCCAGCAGCTTCTTAGCGGGGGGGCGGTATGAGCAGTTCTTC

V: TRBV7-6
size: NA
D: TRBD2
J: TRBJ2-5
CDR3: CASSARTSAETQYF
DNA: TGTGCCAGCAGCGCCAGGACTAGTGCGGAGACCCAGTACTTC

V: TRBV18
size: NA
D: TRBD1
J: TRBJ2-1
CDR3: CASSQRPGQGENEQFF
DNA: TGTGCCAGCTCGCAACGGCCGGGACAGGGGGAGAATGAGCAGTTCTTC

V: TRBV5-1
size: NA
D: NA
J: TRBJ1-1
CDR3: CASSLAGENTEAFF
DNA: TGCGCCAGCAGCTTGGCGGGGGAGAACACTGAAGCTTTCTTT

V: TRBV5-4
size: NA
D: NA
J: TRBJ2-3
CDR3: CASSLTTSSTDTQYF
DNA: TGTGCCAGCAGCTTGACTACGTCTAGCACAGATACGCAGTATTTT

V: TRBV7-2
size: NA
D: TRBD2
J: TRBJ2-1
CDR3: CASSFRTSGKGTYNEQFF
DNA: TGTGCCAGCAGCTTTCGGACTAGCGGGAAAGGGACCTACAATGAGCAGTTCTTC

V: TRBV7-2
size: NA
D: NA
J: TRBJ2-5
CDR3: CASSPFTVQETQYF
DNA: TGTGCCAGCAGCCCATTCACAGTACAAGAGACCCAGTACTTC

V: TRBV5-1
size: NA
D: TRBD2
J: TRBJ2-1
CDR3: CASRWTSGSREQFF
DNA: TGCGCCAGCAGATGGACTAGCGGGAGTCGAGAGCAGTTCTTC

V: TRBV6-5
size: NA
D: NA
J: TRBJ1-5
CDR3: CASSYGQLNSNQPQHF
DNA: TGTGCCAGCAGTTATGGACAGCTAAATAGCAATCAGCCCCAGCATTTT

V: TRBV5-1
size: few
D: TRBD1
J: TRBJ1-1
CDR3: CASSSDRGGTEAFF
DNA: TGCGCCAGCAGCAGCGACAGGGGAGGGACTGAAGCTTTCTTT

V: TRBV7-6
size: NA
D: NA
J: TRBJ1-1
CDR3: CASSPANGVSEAFF
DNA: TGTGCCAGCAGCCCCGCTAACGGTGTTTCTGAAGCTTTCTTT

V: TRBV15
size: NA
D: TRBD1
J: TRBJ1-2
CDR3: CATSRDQGDLNGYTF
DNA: TGTGCCACCAGCAGAGATCAGGGGGACTTGAATGGCTACACCTTC

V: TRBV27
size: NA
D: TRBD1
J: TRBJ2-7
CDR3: CASRMGTAPREQYF
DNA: TGTGCCAGCAGAATGGGGACAGCCCCTAGGGAGCAGTACTTC

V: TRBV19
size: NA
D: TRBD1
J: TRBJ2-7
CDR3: CASSIQHLTGRSSYEQYF
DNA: TGTGCCAGTAGTATACAACACCTGACAGGGCGGTCCTCCTACGAGCAGTACTTC

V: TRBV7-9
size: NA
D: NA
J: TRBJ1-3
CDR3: CASSGVEGISGNTIYF
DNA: TGTGCCAGCAGCGGGGTGGAGGGGATCTCTGGAAACACCATATATTTT

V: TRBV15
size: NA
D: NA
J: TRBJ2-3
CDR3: CATSLQSGTSDTQYF
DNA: TGTGCCACCAGCCTGCAAAGCGGAACGTCAGATACGCAGTATTTT

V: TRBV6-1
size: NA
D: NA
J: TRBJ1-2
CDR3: CASSDLFILPGTGYTF
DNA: TGTGCCAGCAGTGACCTATTCATTCTCCCAGGTACCGGCTACACCTTC

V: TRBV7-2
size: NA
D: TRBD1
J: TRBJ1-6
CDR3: CASSQGEEGSPLHF
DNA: TGTGCCAGCAGCCAGGGGGAGGAAGGTTCACCCCTCCACTTT

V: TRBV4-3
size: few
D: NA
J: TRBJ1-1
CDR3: CASSHDRRGYTEAFF
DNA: TGCGCCAGCAGCCATGATAGAAGGGGGTACACTGAAGCTTTCTTT

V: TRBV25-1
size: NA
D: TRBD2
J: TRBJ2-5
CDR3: CASSETSGGETQYF
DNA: TGTGCCAGCAGTGAGACTAGCGGAGGGGAGACCCAGTACTTC

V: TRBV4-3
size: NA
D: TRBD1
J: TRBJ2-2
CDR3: CASSQETRGKNTGELFF
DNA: TGCGCCAGCAGCCAAGAGACCAGGGGGAAAAACACCGGGGAGCTGTTTTTT

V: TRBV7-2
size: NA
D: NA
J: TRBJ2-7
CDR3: CASSSGSRVPYEQYF
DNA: TGTGCCAGCAGCTCCGGTAGCAGGGTCCCCTACGAGCAGTACTTC

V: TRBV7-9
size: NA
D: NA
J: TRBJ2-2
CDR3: CASNLDQPLKAAGTGELFF
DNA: TGTGCCAGCAACTTAGATCAACCCCTAAAAGCAGCGGGCACCGGGGAGCTGTTTTTT

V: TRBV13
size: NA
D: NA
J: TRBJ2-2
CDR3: CASSFLSSRGTGELFF
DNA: TGTGCCAGCAGCTTTCTATCCTCTCGGGGCACCGGGGAGCTGTTTTTT